This T cell receptor beta chain stems from a study of human T cells and chemical hapten exposure. General study points: Compared with pre-sensitization or healthy control sets, expanded TCRs clustered more.

This clonotype appeared a few times. Its antigen is currently unknown. Specified time point: patch test 3, about 24 weeks after DPC sensitization. Treatment meaning: therapeutic diphenylcyclopropenone sensitization with weekly scalp DPC. V gave up 6 bases and J gave up 5 bases; unmatched junction bases: 8. The CDR3 totals 13 residues. Germline CDR1 is SQVTM and CDR2 is ANQGSEA. TCRdb called the RACE reads again in MiXCR, with one record for every CDR3 protein. The sample has more than 85,000 distinct CDR3 sequences; less than 45% are singletons. This TCR was recovered from a man aged 40-50 years with alopecia areata. Some clones in this sample may be carry-over from other donors' samples. The genes are TRBV29-1 and TRBJ1-1; 8 bases agree with TRBD1. Here the sequenced sample was whole blood, taken in connection with sensitization to the hapten diphenylcyclopropenone (DPC). The CDR3 region is CSVGQGLGTEAFF. The CDR3 DNA reads as TGCAGCGTCGGACAGGGATTAGGGACTGAAGCTTTCTTT.